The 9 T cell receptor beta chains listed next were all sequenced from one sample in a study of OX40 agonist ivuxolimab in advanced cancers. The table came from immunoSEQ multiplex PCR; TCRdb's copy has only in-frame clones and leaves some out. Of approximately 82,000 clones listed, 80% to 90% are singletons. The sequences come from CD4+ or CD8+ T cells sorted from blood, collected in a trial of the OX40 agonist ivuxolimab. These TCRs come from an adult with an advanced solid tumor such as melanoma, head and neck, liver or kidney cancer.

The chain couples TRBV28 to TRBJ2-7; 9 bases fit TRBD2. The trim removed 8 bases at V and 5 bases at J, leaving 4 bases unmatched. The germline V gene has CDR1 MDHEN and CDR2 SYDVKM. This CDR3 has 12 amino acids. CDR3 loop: CASGGRAHEQYF. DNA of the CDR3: TGTGCCAGCGGCGGGAGGGCCCACGAGCAGTACTTC.

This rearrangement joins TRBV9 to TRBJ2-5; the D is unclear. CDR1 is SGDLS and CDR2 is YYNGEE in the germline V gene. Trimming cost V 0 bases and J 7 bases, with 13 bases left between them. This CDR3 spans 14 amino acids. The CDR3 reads CASSVVLSVGTQYF. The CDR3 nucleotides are TGTGCCAGCAGCGTAGTCTTAAGCGTAGGGACCCAGTACTTC.

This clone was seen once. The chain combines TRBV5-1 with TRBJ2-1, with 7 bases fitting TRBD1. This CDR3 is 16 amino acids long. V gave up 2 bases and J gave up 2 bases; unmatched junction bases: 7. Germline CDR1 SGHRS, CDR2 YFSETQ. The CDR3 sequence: CASSLQPGQTYNEQFF. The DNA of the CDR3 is TGCGCCAGCAGCTTACAACCGGGACAGACCTACAATGAGCAGTTCTTC.

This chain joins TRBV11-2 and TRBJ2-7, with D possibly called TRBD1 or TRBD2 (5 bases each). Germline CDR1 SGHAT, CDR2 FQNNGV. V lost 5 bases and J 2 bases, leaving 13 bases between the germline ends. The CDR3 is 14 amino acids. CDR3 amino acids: CASSLGTGTYEQYF. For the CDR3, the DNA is TGTGCCAGCAGCCTAGGGACCGGAACCTACGAGCAGTACTTC.

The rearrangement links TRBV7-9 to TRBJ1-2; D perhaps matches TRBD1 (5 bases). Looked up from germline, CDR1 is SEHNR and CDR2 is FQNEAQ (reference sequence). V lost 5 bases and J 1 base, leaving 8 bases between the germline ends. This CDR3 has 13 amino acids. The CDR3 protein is CASSRGLNYGYTF. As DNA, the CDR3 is TGTGCCAGCAGCAGGGGTCTTAACTATGGCTACACCTTC.

CDR3 loop: CARDTSGNIDTQYF. CDR3 DNA: TGTGCCAGGGATACTAGCGGGAATATAGATACGCAGTATTTT. The chain links TRBV5-8 to TRBJ2-3; the match to TRBD2 covers 10 bases. Trimming cost V 8 bases and J 5 bases; bases outside gene matches: 8. From germline, CDR1 is SGHTS and CDR2 YDEGEE. The CDR3 has 14 residues.

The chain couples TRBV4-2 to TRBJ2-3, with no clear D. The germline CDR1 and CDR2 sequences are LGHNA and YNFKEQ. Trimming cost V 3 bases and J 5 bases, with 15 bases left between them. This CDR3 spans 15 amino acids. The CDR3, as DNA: TGTGCCAGCAGCCAGGGCCAAATTTCGGAAGATACGCAGTATTTT. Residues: CASSQGQISEDTQYF.

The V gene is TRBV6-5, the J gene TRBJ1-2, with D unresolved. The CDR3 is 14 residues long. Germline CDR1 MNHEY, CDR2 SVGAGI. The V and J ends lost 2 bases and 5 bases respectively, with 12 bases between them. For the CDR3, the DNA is TGTGCCAGCAGTTACGGTCGGGGTTTATATGGCTACACCTTC. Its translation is CASSYGRGLYGYTF.

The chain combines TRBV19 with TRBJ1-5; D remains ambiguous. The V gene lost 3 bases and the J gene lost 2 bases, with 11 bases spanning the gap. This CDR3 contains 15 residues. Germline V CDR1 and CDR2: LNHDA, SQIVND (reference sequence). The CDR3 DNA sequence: TGTGCCAGTAGTATCGCGAGACTGGGCAATCAGCCCCAGCATTTT. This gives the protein CASSIARLGNQPQHF.